Below are 25 T cell receptor beta chains sequenced from a single sample in a study of vaccination and CD4 T cells after COVID-19. Treatment reported: 10-day PBMC culture with coronavirus spike peptide pools or control peptides (ViraFEST assay). Oncomine TCR Beta short-read sequencing was applied to DNA from cultured CD4+ T cells. TCRdb ran MiXCR on the PCR reads and lists one entry per CDR3 protein. Among about 21,000 distinct CDR3 sequences listed, roughly 47% were seen once. Their cognate antigens are unknown. What was sequenced was CD4+ T cells from blood, cultured in vitro. The origin of the receptors is a human donor who had recovered from COVID-19.

The rearrangement links TRBV7-2 to TRBJ1-1, with D perhaps TRBD1 (6 bases). The germline CDR1 and CDR2 sequences are SGHTA and FQGNSA. CDR3 length equals 15 residues. The V and J ends lost 2 bases and 2 bases respectively, with 12 bases between them. CDR3 residues: CASSLSGAQNTEAFF. Written as DNA, the CDR3 is TGTGCCAGCAGCTTATCAGGGGCACAAAACACTGAAGCTTTCTTT.

CDR3 loop: CASSELWDRGSYEQYF. In DNA, the CDR3 is TGCGCCAGCAGTGAGTTGTGGGACAGGGGCTCCTACGAGCAGTACTTC. J is TRBJ2-7 and V is TRBV10-2, with TRBD1 matching 10 bases. Germline CDR1 is WSHSY and CDR2 is SAAADI. Unmatched junction bases numbered 3, after V lost 1 base and J lost 0 bases. CDR3 length: 16 amino acids.

This clonotype was counted between two and nine times. The chain recombines TRBV6-5 with TRBJ1-3; no firm D call. The germline CDR1 and CDR2 sequences are MNHEY and SVGAGI. The CDR3 consists of 15 residues. V was cut by 0 bases and J by 1 base, with 7 bases left in between. The CDR3 loop is CASSYSGRSGNTIYF. The CDR3 DNA reads TGTGCCAGCAGTTACTCAGGGAGGTCTGGAAACACCATATATTTT.

This sequence joins TRBV7-9 and TRBJ1-2; 8 bases align to TRBD1. Germline CDR1 SEHNR, CDR2 FQNEAQ (reference sequence). The length of the CDR3 is 14 residues. V lost 3 bases, J lost 4 bases, and 4 bases stayed unmatched. CDR3 sequence reads: CASSLSGGGYGYTF. The DNA of the CDR3 is TGTGCCAGCAGCTTGTCAGGGGGCGGCTATGGCTACACCTTC.

The J gene is TRBJ1-1, the V gene TRBV10-3; weak D call: TRBD1 (6 bases). CDR3 length: 16 residues. V was cut by 10 bases and J by 1 base, with 22 bases left in between. Per germline, CDR1 ENHRY and CDR2 SYGVKD. The CDR3 reads CATTPSTSGQNTEAFF. In DNA, the CDR3 is TGTGCCACCACCCCTTCCACTTCGGGACAGAACACTGAAGCTTTCTTT.

This clonotype was counted between two and nine times. This chain connects TRBV6-1 to TRBJ1-6; TRBD1 aligns across 8 bases. Germline trimming cut 4 bases from V and 10 bases from J; bases unmatched to any gene: 6. This CDR3 contains 14 residues. Germline CDR1 and CDR2: MNHNS and SASEGT. CDR3 nucleotides: TGTGCCAGCAGTGCGGACAGGGTAGGATCACCCCTCCACTTT. As protein: CASSADRVGSPLHF.

The V call is TRBV20-1, the J call TRBJ2-1, with D possibly matching TRBD2 (6 bases). V was trimmed by 7 bases and J by 4 bases, leaving 11 bases between them. The CDR3 has 12 amino acids. CDR1 is DFQATT, CDR2 SNEGSKA, per germline (reference sequence). The CDR3 DNA follows: TGCAGTGGCGGCGGGACGTACAATGAGCAGTTCTTC. It encodes CSGGGTYNEQFF.

This clonotype has more than one count but fewer than ten. V usage is TRBV24-1 and J usage is TRBJ2-2; 16 positions agree with TRBD2. V lost 5 bases to trimming and J lost 5 bases; unmatched junction nucleotides: 16. CDR1 KGHDR and CDR2 SFDVKD come from the germline V gene. CDR3 size: 21 residues. In DNA, the CDR3 is TGTGCCACCAGTGGACTCACTCCGGGACTAGCGGGAGGGCCGGTGACCGGGGAGCTGTTTTTT. Translated: CATSGLTPGLAGGPVTGELFF.

J is TRBJ2-7 and V is TRBV27; the match to TRBD2 covers 9 bases. V was clipped by 6 bases and J by 4 bases; unmatched bases: 7. The CDR3 contains 14 residues. The germline V gene encodes CDR1 MNHEY and CDR2 SMNVEV (reference sequence). CDR3 DNA: TGTGCCAGCAGAAACCTAGCGGGGATTTACGAGCAGTACTTC. Protein product: CASRNLAGIYEQYF.

This clonotype was found a few times. The V and J genes are TRBV6-1 and TRBJ1-2, with D possibly being TRBD1 (6 bases). Germline CDR1 and CDR2: MNHNS and SASEGT. The CDR3 is 13 residues long. The V and J ends lost 8 bases and 3 bases respectively, with 13 bases between them. The CDR3: CASVWGHYYGYTF. The DNA for the CDR3 is TGTGCCAGCGTCTGGGGGCATTACTATGGCTACACCTTC.

As DNA, the CDR3 is TGTGCCAGCAGTCTCACCGGGACAGTCTCTACCTGGGGAGCCAACGTCCTGACTTTC. It is translated as CASSLTGTVSTWGANVLTF. The V call is TRBV7-3, the J call TRBJ2-6; the match to TRBD1 covers 7 bases. After removal of 6 bases from V and 7 bases from J, the junction contained 21 bases not matched to a gene. Per the germline V gene, CDR1 is SGHTA and CDR2 is FQGTGA. The CDR3 runs 19 residues.

This clonotype came up a few times. The rearrangement uses TRBV15 and TRBJ1-1; 9 bases line up with TRBD1. The CDR3 is 14 residues long. J lost 3 bases, V lost 5 bases, and 4 bases had no gene match. From germline, CDR1 is LNHNV and CDR2 YYDKDF (reference sequence). CDR3 sequence reads: CATSRYRGHTEAFF. CDR3 DNA: TGTGCCACCAGCCGGTACAGGGGGCACACTGAAGCTTTCTTT.

V gene TRBV7-6 combines with J gene TRBJ2-3; D is possibly TRBD2 (6 bases). The CDR3 runs to 15 residues. Trimming took 1 base from V and 0 from J, leaving 8 bases between them. Germline-derived CDR1 and CDR2 are SGHVS and FNYEAQ. CDR3 in DNA: TGTGCCAGCAGCTTAGACGGGAGTAGCACAGATACGCAGTATTTT. Translated: CASSLDGSSTDTQYF.

This sequence joins TRBV7-2 and TRBJ2-5; 7 bases align to TRBD1. The ends lost 5 bases at V and 4 bases at J; junction bases unmatched: 7. The CDR3 totals 14 residues. CDR1 is SGHTA, CDR2 FQGNSA, per germline. The DNA for the CDR3 is TGTGCCAGCAGCCCTAGACAGGGACGAGAGACCCAGTACTTC. It codes for CASSPRQGRETQYF.

The J gene is TRBJ1-6, the V gene TRBV5-1; tentatively, D is TRBD1 (5 bases). Germline CDR1 and CDR2: SGHRS and YFSETQ. Trimming removed 0 bases at V and 6 bases at J, with 13 bases between. The CDR3 runs to 16 residues. CDR3 DNA sequence: TGCGCCAGCAGCTTGGCCGCGGGGGGTGCTAATTCACCCCTCCACTTT. As protein: CASSLAAGGANSPLHF.

Only one count was recorded for this clonotype. In DNA, the CDR3 is TGCGCCAGCAGCCCGGGGACTAGGCGAGAGACCCAGTACTTC. Protein: CASSPGTRRETQYF. This chain connects TRBV5-1 to TRBJ2-5, with 8 positions matching TRBD2. V gave up 4 bases and J gave up 4 bases; unmatched junction bases: 6. Germline V gene data show CDR1 as SGHRS and CDR2 as YFSETQ. The CDR3 has 14 residues.

This clonotype was seen a few times. The CDR3 coding sequence is TGTGCCTGGAGTGTACCTCGGGGGCCCGACTATGGCTACACCTTC. As protein: CAWSVPRGPDYGYTF. V usage is TRBV30 and J usage is TRBJ1-2; tentative D call: TRBD1 (6 bases). There are 15 residues in the CDR3. V shed 0 bases and J shed 3 bases, with 14 bases lying between them. Germline loops: CDR1 GTSNPN, CDR2 SVGIG (reference sequence).

CDR3 protein: CASSPRGEGAGELFF. The CDR3 nucleotides read TGTGCCAGCAGCCCCCGAGGGGAAGGCGCCGGGGAGCTGTTTTTT. The chain recombines TRBV7-3 with TRBJ2-2, with D possibly being TRBD1 or TRBD2 (5 bases each). V was shortened by 5 bases and J by 6 bases, with 16 bases between the two germline ends. The germline V gene has CDR1 SGHTA and CDR2 FQGTGA. The CDR3 is 15 amino acids.

The chain carries TRBV19 and TRBJ2-3; the D gene is possibly TRBD1 (6 bases). This CDR3 contains 15 residues. V lost 7 bases, J lost 4 bases, and 18 bases lay in between. Germline assignment: CDR1 LNHDA and CDR2 SQIVND (reference sequence). CDR3 bases: TGTGCCAGTACTAGAGGGCAGGGGTACGCAGATACGCAGTATTTT. Translating gives CASTRGQGYADTQYF.

The chain recombines TRBV6-1 with TRBJ2-3; 7 bases map to TRBD1. Germline CDR1 and CDR2: MNHNS and SASEGT. With 3 bases clipped from V and 2 bases from J, the junction kept 11 bases outside the gene matches. The CDR3 runs 17 residues. CDR3 coding DNA: TGTGCCAGCAGTGAGGTTAGGGGGCAAGGACCCACAGATACGCAGTATTTT. Translated, it gives CASSEVRGQGPTDTQYF.

This clonotype was recorded a few times. The chain uses TRBV6-1 and TRBJ1-5, with a tentative D call TRBD1 (5 bases). The ends were cut back, 3 bases at V and 3 bases at J, with 18 bases in the middle. This CDR3 is 17 amino acids long. CDR1 is MNHNS and CDR2 is SASEGT in the germline V gene. The CDR3 region has the DNA TGTGCCAGCAGTGAGGCCCGTTGGGGGGGTGCCAATCAGCCCCAGCATTTT. Its protein is CASSEARWGGANQPQHF.

The chain employs TRBV5-4 and TRBJ2-1, with D perhaps matching TRBD1 or TRBD2 (5 bases each). The V and J ends lost 4 bases and 6 bases respectively, with 11 bases between them. The germline V gene has CDR1 SGHNT and CDR2 YYREEE (reference sequence). CDR3 size: 13 residues. CDR3 sequence reads: CASSVRGGNEQFF. The CDR3 DNA follows: TGTGCCAGCAGCGTTCGGGGCGGCAATGAGCAGTTCTTC.

This clonotype has only a few counts. The rearrangement links TRBV5-1 to TRBJ1-6; no reliable D call. Between the trimmed V and J ends, which lost 1 base and 9 bases, there was a span of 11 bases. The germline V gene has CDR1 SGHRS and CDR2 YFSETQ. The CDR3 is 14 residues long. CDR3 sequence: CASSLRSGLSPLHF. The CDR3 DNA follows: TGCGCCAGCAGCTTGAGATCAGGACTTTCACCCCTCCACTTT.

The rearrangement uses TRBV10-3 and TRBJ2-7; D is unclear. Trimming took 10 bases from V and 3 from J, leaving 13 bases between them. Germline loops: CDR1 ENHRY, CDR2 SYGVKD. The length of the CDR3 is 12 residues. In DNA, the CDR3 is TGTGCCAGCAGAAGTCCCAACTACGAGCAGTACTTC. Protein product: CASRSPNYEQYF.

This chain's CDR3 is CASSSTGALEKLFF. The CDR3 DNA reads as TGTGCCAGCAGTTCAACAGGGGCTCTTGAAAAACTGTTTTTT. The chain combines TRBV28 with TRBJ1-4; 7 bases align to TRBD1. Germline V gene data show CDR1 as MDHEN and CDR2 as SYDVKM. CDR3 length: 14 residues. After removal of 4 bases from V and 7 bases from J, the junction contained 6 bases not matched to a gene.